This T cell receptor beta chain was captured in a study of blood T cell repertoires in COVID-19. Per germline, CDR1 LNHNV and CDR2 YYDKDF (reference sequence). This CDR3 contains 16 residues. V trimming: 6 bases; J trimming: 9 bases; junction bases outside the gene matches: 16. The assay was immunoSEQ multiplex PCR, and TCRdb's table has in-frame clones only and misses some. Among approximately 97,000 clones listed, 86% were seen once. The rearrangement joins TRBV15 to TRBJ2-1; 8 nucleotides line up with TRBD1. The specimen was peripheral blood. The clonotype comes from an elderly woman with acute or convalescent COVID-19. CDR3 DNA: TGTGCCACCAGACAAAATTGGGGACAGGCGCGAGGTGAGCAGTTCTTC. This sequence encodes CATRQNWGQARGEQFF. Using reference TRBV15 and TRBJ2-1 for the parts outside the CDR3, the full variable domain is DAMVIQNPRYQVTQFGKPVTLSCSQTLNHNVMYWYQQKSSQAPKLLFHYYDKDFNNEADTPDNFQSRRPNTSFCFLDIRSPGLGDTAMYLCATRQNWGQARGEQFFGPGTRLTVL.